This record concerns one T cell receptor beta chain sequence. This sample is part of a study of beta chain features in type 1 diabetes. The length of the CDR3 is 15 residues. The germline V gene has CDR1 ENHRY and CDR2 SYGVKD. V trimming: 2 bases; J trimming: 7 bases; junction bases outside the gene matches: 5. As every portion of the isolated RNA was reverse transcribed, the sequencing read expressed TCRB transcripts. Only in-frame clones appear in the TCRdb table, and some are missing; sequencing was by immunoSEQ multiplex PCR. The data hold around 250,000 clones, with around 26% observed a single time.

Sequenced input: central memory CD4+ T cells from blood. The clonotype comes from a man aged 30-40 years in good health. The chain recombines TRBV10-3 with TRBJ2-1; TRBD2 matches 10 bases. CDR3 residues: CAISETSGKTNEQFF. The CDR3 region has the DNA TGTGCCATCAGTGAGACTAGCGGGAAGACTAATGAGCAGTTCTTC.